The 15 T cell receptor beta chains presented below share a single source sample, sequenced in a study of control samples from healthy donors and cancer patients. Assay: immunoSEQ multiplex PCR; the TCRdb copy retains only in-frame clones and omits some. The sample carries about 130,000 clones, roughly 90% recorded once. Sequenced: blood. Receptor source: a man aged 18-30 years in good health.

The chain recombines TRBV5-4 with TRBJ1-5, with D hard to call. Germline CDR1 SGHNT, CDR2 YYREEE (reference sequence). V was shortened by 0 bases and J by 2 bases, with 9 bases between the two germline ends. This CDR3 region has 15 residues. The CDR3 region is CASSLGTQGNQPQHF. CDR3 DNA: TGTGCCAGCAGCTTGGGAACGCAGGGCAATCAGCCCCAGCATTTT.

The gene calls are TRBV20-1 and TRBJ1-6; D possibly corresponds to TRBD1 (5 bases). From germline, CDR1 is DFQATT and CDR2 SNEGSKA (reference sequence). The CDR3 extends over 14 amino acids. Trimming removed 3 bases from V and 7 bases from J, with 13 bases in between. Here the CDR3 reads CSASDRRANSPLHF. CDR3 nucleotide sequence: TGCAGTGCTAGTGACCGCAGGGCAAATTCACCCCTCCACTTT.

CDR3 protein: CASSGSGGALGEQYF. The CDR3 coding sequence is TGTGCCAGCAGTGGGAGCGGGGGGGCTTTAGGCGAGCAGTACTTC. V is TRBV6-2 or TRBV6-3 and J is TRBJ2-7, with 10 bases lining up with TRBD2. The V segment lost 5 bases and the J segment 6 bases; nucleotides outside the gene matches: 10. The CDR3 has 15 amino acids. From germline, CDR1 is MNHEY and CDR2 SVGEGT.

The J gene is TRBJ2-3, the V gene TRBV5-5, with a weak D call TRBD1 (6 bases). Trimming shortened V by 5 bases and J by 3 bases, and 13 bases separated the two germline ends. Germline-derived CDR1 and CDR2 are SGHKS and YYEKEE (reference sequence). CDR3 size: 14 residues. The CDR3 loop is CASSGGAWTDTQYF. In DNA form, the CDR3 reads TGTGCCAGCAGTGGGGGCGCTTGGACAGATACGCAGTATTTT.

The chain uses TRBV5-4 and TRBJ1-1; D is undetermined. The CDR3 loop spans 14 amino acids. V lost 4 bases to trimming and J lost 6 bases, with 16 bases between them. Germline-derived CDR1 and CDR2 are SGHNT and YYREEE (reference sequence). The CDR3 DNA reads TGTGCCAGCAGCCCCTCAGGCTCGGCGGCTGAAGCTTTCTTT. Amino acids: CASSPSGSAAEAFF.

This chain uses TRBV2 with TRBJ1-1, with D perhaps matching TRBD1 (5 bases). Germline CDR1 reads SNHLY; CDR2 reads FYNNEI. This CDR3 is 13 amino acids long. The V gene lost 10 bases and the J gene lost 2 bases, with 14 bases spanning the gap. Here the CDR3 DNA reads TGTGCCACCTTAGGGACGGTTAACACTGAAGCTTTCTTT. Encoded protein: CATLGTVNTEAFF.

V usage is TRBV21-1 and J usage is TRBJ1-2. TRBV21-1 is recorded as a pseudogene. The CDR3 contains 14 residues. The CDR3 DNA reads TGTGCCAGAATTTTCCGAACCCCACGGTCTGGCTACACCTTC. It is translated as CARIFRTPRSGYTF.

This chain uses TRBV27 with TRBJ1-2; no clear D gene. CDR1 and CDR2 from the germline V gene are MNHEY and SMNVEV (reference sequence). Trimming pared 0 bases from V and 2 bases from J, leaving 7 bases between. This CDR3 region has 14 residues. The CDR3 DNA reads TGTGCCAGCAGTTTATCTTCCGGAAACTATGGCTACACCTTC. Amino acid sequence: CASSLSSGNYGYTF.

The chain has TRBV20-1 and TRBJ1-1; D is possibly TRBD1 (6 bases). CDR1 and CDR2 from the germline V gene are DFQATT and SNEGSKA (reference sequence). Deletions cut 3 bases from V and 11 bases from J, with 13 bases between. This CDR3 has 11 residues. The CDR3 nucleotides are TGCAGTGCTAGTTTTTGGGGGGCGGCTTTCTTT. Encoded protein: CSASFWGAAFF.

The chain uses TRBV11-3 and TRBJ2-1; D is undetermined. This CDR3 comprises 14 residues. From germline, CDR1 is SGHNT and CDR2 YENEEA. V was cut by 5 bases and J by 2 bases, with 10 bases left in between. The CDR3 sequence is CASSQSDPYNEQFF. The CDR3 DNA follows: TGTGCCAGCAGCCAGTCGGACCCCTACAATGAGCAGTTCTTC.

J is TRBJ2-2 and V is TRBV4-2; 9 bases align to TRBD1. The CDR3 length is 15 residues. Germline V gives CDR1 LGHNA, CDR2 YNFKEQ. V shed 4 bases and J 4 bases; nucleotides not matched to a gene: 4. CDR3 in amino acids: CASSPGTGTTGELFF. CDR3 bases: TGTGCCAGCAGCCCCGGGACAGGGACCACCGGGGAGCTGTTTTTT.

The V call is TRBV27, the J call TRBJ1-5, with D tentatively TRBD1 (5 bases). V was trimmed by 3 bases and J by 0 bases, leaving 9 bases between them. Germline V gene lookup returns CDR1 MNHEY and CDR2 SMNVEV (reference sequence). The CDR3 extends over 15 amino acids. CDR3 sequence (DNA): TGTGCCAGCAGTTTGACAGCTTATAGCAATCAGCCCCAGCATTTT. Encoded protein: CASSLTAYSNQPQHF.

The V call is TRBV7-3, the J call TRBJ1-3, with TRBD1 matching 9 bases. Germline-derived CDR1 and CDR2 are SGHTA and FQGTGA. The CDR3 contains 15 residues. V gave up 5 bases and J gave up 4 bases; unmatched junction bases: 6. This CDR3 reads CASSAWTGVGNTIYF. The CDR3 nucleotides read TGTGCCAGCAGCGCCTGGACAGGGGTAGGAAACACCATATATTTT. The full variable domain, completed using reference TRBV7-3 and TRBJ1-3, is GAGVSQTPSNKVTEKGKYVELRCDPISGHTALYWYRQSLGQGPEFLIYFQGTGAADDSGLPNDRFFAVRPEGSVSTLKIQRTERGDSAVYLCASSAWTGVGNTIYFGEGSWLTVV.

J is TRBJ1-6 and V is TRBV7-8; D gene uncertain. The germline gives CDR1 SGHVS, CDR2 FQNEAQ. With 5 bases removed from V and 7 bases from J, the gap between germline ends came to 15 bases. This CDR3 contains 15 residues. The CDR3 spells CASSHLRVSNSPLHF. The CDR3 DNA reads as TGTGCCAGCAGCCACCTGAGGGTGAGCAATTCACCCCTCCACTTT. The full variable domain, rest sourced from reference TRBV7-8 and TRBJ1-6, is GAGVSQSPRYKVAKRGQDVALRCDPISGHVSLFWYQQALGQGPEFLTYFQNEAQLDKSGLPSDRFFAERPEGSVSTLKIQRTQQEDSAVYLCASSHLRVSNSPLHFGNGTRLTVT.

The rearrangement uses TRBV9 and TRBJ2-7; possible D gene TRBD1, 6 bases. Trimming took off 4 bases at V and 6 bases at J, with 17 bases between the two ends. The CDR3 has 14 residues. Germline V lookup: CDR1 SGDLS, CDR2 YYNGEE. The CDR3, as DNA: TGTGCCAGCAGCCCAATGACAGGTACGAGCGAGCAGTACTTC. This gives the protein CASSPMTGTSEQYF.